Listed here is a single T cell receptor (beta chain). What it recognizes is unknown. These data are taken from a study of cytomegalovirus exposure and HLA in healthy donors. Whole-study results and caveats: Presence/absence analyses assumed roughly uniform sequencing depth across donors. Indistinguishability led to the exclusion of some V segments, TRBV6-2 and TRBV6-3 included.

The V gene's germline CDR1 is SGHNT and CDR2 YENEEA. J was trimmed by 2 bases and V by 5 bases; bases with no gene match: 5. The CDR3 runs to 14 residues. The primer mix had 60 Vbeta and 13 Jbeta primers. Method: immunoSEQ multiplex PCR; TCRdb's copy keeps in-frame clones and lacks some. The sample table sets out 50,000 to 80,000 clones. Sequenced: PBMCs. The chain recombines TRBV11-3 with TRBJ2-7; the match to TRBD2 covers 8 bases. The TCR was taken from a woman under 30 in good health and CMV-seronegative. The CDR3 DNA reads as TGTGCCAGCAGCCTAGGGCGGGGGGCCTACGAGCAGTACTTC. Protein product: CASSLGRGAYEQYF. Filled out from reference TRBV11-3 and TRBJ2-7, the complete variable domain reads EAGVVQSPRYKIIEKKQPVAFWCNPISGHNTLYWYLQNLGQGPELLIRYENEEAVDDSQLPKDRFSAERLKGVDSTLKIQPAELGDSAVYLCASSLGRGAYEQYFGPGTRLTVT.